This T cell receptor (beta chain) stems from a study of cytomegalovirus exposure and HLA in healthy donors. This PCR relied on a set of 60 Vbeta primers and 13 Jbeta primers. Generated by immunoSEQ multiplex PCR, the TCRdb table keeps only in-frame clones and is missing some. The sample carries 150,000 to 180,000 clones, 60% to 85% recorded once. Details on this clone: Its target is unknown.

The CDR3 has 14 residues. V gave up 6 bases and J gave up 4 bases, with 15 bases separating them. CDR1 and CDR2 (germline): MNHEY, SVGAGI. General study results and limits: A previous analysis found most TCR beta V segments productive roughly 87% or roughly 30% of the time. The study put 150 to 200 TCR beta chains on its list as cytomegalovirus-associated. Association of a missense DCLRE1C variant with TCR beta V- and J-gene trimming was reported in a later analysis.

The J gene is TRBJ1-2, the V gene TRBV6-5; tentatively, D is TRBD1 (6 bases). The sample consisted of PBMCs. The origin of this receptor is a woman in her 40s in good health and CMV-seronegative. CDR3: CASSSDRRSYGYTF. DNA of the CDR3: TGTGCCAGCAGCAGCGACAGGCGGAGCTATGGCTACACCTTC.